This TCR beta chain is from a study of human T cells and chemical hapten exposure. Study details: Across the whole study, which lasted roughly 24 weeks, patients were given diphenylcyclopropenone on the scalp once a week. DPC (0.01%) was patch tested on the upper back and read at 6 days. The study, taken as a whole, reports: Expanded TCR sets contained significantly more large CDR3 similarity clusters than controls.

TCRdb reprocessed the RACE reads via MiXCR and lists one record per CDR3 protein. The repertoire has some 71,000 distinct CDR3 sequences, 11% of them found once; the top ten carry roughly 1.4%. Time point denoted: patch test 3, about 24 weeks after DPC sensitization. The treatment: therapeutic diphenylcyclopropenone sensitization with weekly scalp DPC. Whole blood, unfractionated, served as the material for total RNA extraction. Many counts were recorded for this clonotype. Its antigen is still unknown. The germline V gene has CDR1 MNHEY and CDR2 SVGAGI. The V and J ends lost 3 bases and 5 bases, in that order; junction bases with no gene match: 10. The CDR3 spans 18 residues.

The clonotype comes from a woman in her forties or fifties with alopecia areata. Some clones in this sample may be carry-over from other donors' samples. The V gene is TRBV6-5, the J gene TRBJ2-7, with 16 bases matching TRBD2. The sequencing here drew on whole blood, taken in connection with sensitization to the hapten diphenylcyclopropenone (DPC). CDR3: CASSYQGLAGGPPNEQYF. CDR3 nucleotides: TGTGCCAGCAGTTATCAGGGACTAGCGGGAGGGCCACCCAACGAGCAGTACTTC.